Shown below are 8 T cell receptor beta chains from a single sample sequenced in a study of shared clonotypes between healthy human individuals. The assay was immunoSEQ multiplex PCR, and TCRdb's table has in-frame clones only and misses some. The table shows hundreds of thousands of clones, with more than 95% occurring only once. The sequenced material came from naive CD4+ T cells sorted from blood. Regarding subset: CD45RA+ positively selected. The receptors were gathered from a woman younger than 45 in good health.

This chain uses TRBV5-1 with TRBJ2-2; 8 nucleotides agree with TRBD2. V lost 6 bases, J lost 2 bases, and 6 bases stayed unmatched. Per the germline V gene, CDR1 is SGHRS and CDR2 is YFSETQ. CDR3 length: 15 amino acids. CDR3 in amino acids: CASMLTSVNTGELFF. The CDR3 DNA follows: TGCGCCAGCATGCTGACTAGCGTTAACACCGGGGAGCTGTTTTTT.

V is TRBV6-1 and J is TRBJ1-2; 11 bases fit TRBD1. The CDR3 spans 19 residues. Per germline, CDR1 MNHNS and CDR2 SASEGT. V shed 1 base and J 4 bases; nucleotides not matched to a gene: 14. CDR3 loop: CASSEEGGGDRGYRYGYTF. In DNA form, the CDR3 reads TGTGCCAGCAGTGAAGAGGGAGGAGGGGACAGGGGGTATCGCTATGGCTACACCTTC.

This clone was seen a single time. The chain has TRBV7-3 and TRBJ2-1; possibly TRBD2 for D (5 bases). Trimming shortened V by 2 bases and J by 8 bases, and 10 bases separated the two germline ends. There are 13 residues in the CDR3. Germline CDR1 is SGHTA and CDR2 is FQGTGA. The CDR3 bases are TGTGCCAGCAGCTTACCCGGGAAGCATGAGCAGTTCTTC. Encoded protein: CASSLPGKHEQFF.

This CDR3 reads CASRRTGLLQPQHF. CDR3 nucleotide sequence: TGTGCCAGCAGACGGACAGGGCTCCTTCAGCCCCAGCATTTT. J is TRBJ1-5 and V is TRBV6-1; 8 positions agree with TRBD1. Trimming cost V 6 bases and J 6 bases; bases outside gene matches: 7. The CDR3 contains 14 residues. In germline, CDR1 is MNHNS, CDR2 SASEGT.

This chain joins TRBV7-7 and TRBJ1-2; possibly TRBD1 for D (5 bases). CDR3 size: 11 residues. V lost 5 bases, J lost 11 bases, and 12 bases lay in between. Germline assignment: CDR1 SSHAT and CDR2 FNYEAQ (reference sequence). CDR3 DNA: TGTGCCAGCAGCCCCAGGGCAGGGTACACCTTC. It translates to CASSPRAGYTF.

This clone came up once. The rearrangement uses TRBV5-4 and TRBJ1-1; D might be TRBD1 (5 bases). CDR3 length: 15 residues. The V gene lost 5 bases and the J gene lost 3 bases, with 17 bases spanning the gap. Germline CDR1 SGHNT, CDR2 YYREEE (reference sequence). The CDR3, as DNA: TGTGCCAGCAGGAAGTTCGGCGGGGCGTACACTGAAGCTTTCTTT. Amino acids: CASRKFGGAYTEAFF. The complete variable domain, with remaining parts taken from reference TRBV5-4 and TRBJ1-1, reads ETGVTQSPTHLIKTRGQQVTLRCSSQSGHNTVSWYQQALGQGPQFIFQYYREEENGRGNFPPRFSGLQFPNYSSELNVNALELDDSALYLCASRKFGGAYTEAFFGQGTRLTVV.

The chain joins TRBV6-1 to TRBJ2-1, with unresolved D. The V end was cut by 4 bases, the J end by 2 bases, with 12 bases between. Looked up from germline, CDR1 is MNHNS and CDR2 is SASEGT. The CDR3 length is 15 residues. The CDR3 DNA reads as TGTGCCAGCAGTGGTCGGCGTTCTACCTACAATGAGCAGTTCTTC. This encodes CASSGRRSTYNEQFF.

This rearrangement joins TRBV7-9 to TRBJ1-1; weak D call: TRBD1 (5 bases). The CDR3 is 13 residues long. Trimming removed 1 base at V and 5 bases at J, with 8 bases between. Germline CDR1 and CDR2: SEHNR and FQNEAQ (reference sequence). This chain's CDR3 is CASSLGGRTEAFF. The CDR3 nucleotides read TGTGCCAGCAGCTTAGGGGGGAGGACTGAAGCTTTCTTT.